These 32 T cell receptor beta chains share one sample of origin, sequenced in a study of T cell repertoires in cytomegalovirus infection. Each CDR3 protein gets one entry after TCRdb re-called the reads with MiXCR. The sample records 700,000 to 950,000 distinct CDR3 sequences, 30% to 35% being singletons. Antigens of these TCRs are unknown. The sequencing used cultured CD8+ T cells from PBMCs, collected from culture after CMV antigen stimulation. The receptors derive from a human donor in good health (CMV status not recorded). Some clones in this sample may be carry-over from other donors' samples.

This clonotype was counted ten times or more. J is TRBJ2-4 and V is TRBV4-3; TRBD1 matches at 9 bases. This CDR3 comprises 17 residues. Germline CDR1 and CDR2: LGHNA and YSLEER. Unmatched junction bases numbered 11, after V lost 0 bases and J lost 8 bases. The CDR3 sequence is CASSQDGTGTGSDIQYF. CDR3 bases: TGCGCCAGCAGCCAAGATGGAACCGGGACAGGGTCGGACATTCAGTACTTC.

The table lists this clonotype with many counts. J is TRBJ1-1 and V is TRBV12-3 or TRBV12-4; 7 bases line up with TRBD1. The CDR3 extends over 14 amino acids. V lost 5 bases to trimming and J lost 5 bases; unmatched junction nucleotides: 8. CDR3 amino acids: CASSQTRGETEAFF. In DNA, the CDR3 is TGTGCCAGCAGTCAAACCAGGGGGGAAACTGAAGCTTTCTTT.

This clonotype was observed a single time. The gene calls are TRBV5-4 and TRBJ2-7; no definite D call. CDR3 length equals 14 residues. Trimming left V 4 bases short and J 1 base short, with 12 bases between. Per the germline V gene, CDR1 is SGHNT and CDR2 is YYREEE (reference sequence). This chain's CDR3 is CASSRHGPSYEQYF. As DNA, the CDR3 is TGTGCCAGCAGCCGACACGGGCCTTCCTACGAGCAGTACTTC.

The chain links TRBV20-1 to TRBJ2-5; weak D call: TRBD1 (6 bases). Germline CDR1 reads DFQATT; CDR2 reads SNEGSKA (reference sequence). V lost 0 bases, J lost 5 bases, and 19 bases lay in between. CDR3 length: 16 residues. CDR3 amino acids: CSARDLAQGRMETQYF. As DNA, the CDR3 is TGCAGTGCTAGAGACTTGGCGCAGGGGAGAATGGAGACCCAGTACTTC.

This clonotype has at least ten counts. The DNA of the CDR3 is TGTGCCAGCAGCCCCTGGGGACTCCTAGGGTCAATAACCGGGGAGCTGTTTTTT. Translation gives CASSPWGLLGSITGELFF. The gene calls are TRBV7-2 and TRBJ2-2; D may be TRBD2 (6 bases). CDR1 and CDR2 from the germline V gene are SGHTA and FQGNSA. The ends were cut back, 5 bases at V and 5 bases at J, with 24 bases in the middle. The CDR3 totals 18 residues.

V gene TRBV12-3 or TRBV12-4 combines with J gene TRBJ2-1, with D possibly being TRBD1 (6 bases). The CDR3 contains 13 residues. Trimming removed 6 bases at V and 5 bases at J, with 11 bases between. CDR3 residues: CASSQTGNNEQFF. The CDR3 bases are TGTGCCAGCAGCCAAACAGGGAACAATGAGCAGTTCTTC.

The gene calls are TRBV19 and TRBJ1-1; 8 positions match TRBD1. V lost 10 bases to trimming and J lost 11 bases; unmatched junction nucleotides: 15. The CDR3 has 13 amino acids. The V gene's germline CDR1 is LNHDA and CDR2 SQIVND (reference sequence). CDR3 amino acids: CATITGGRRGAFF. The CDR3 nucleotides read TGTGCCACCATTACAGGGGGAAGGCGCGGGGCTTTCTTT. The full variable domain, rest sourced from reference TRBV19 and TRBJ1-1, is DGGITQSPKYLFRKEGQNVTLSCEQNLNHDAMYWYRQDPGQGLRLIYYSQIVNDFQKGDIAEGYSVSREKKESFPLTVTSAQKNPTAFYLCATITGGRRGAFFGQGTRLTVV.

The rearrangement joins TRBV2 to TRBJ2-5; 10 bases fit TRBD2. The V gene's germline CDR1 is SNHLY and CDR2 FYNNEI. The CDR3 has 15 amino acids. The V gene end was trimmed by 7 bases and the J gene end by 4 bases; junction bases not matched to a gene: 9. CDR3 in amino acids: CASKPSGGRRETQYF. The CDR3 DNA reads as TGTGCCAGCAAACCTAGCGGGGGCCGTAGAGAGACCCAGTACTTC.

This chain connects TRBV9 to TRBJ2-3, with D possibly matching TRBD2 (6 bases). Germline V gene lookup returns CDR1 SGDLS and CDR2 YYNGEE. CDR3 length: 15 residues. V gave up 1 base and J gave up 0 bases, with 9 bases separating them. As DNA, the CDR3 is TGTGCCAGCAGCGTAAATCTAGCGAGCACAGATACGCAGTATTTT. Protein sequence: CASSVNLASTDTQYF. Combining the CDR3 with reference TRBV9 and TRBJ2-3 gives the whole variable domain DSGVTQTPKHLITATGQRVTLRCSPRSGDLSVYWYQQSLDQGLQFLIQYYNGEERAKGNILERFSAQQFPDLHSELNLSSLELGDSALYFCASSVNLASTDTQYFGPGTRLTVL.

This clonotype appeared a few times. V and J are TRBV6-1 and TRBJ2-7, with a possible D match to TRBD2 (5 bases). This CDR3 region has 13 residues. The germline V gene encodes CDR1 MNHNS and CDR2 SASEGT. Between the trimmed V and J ends, which lost 5 bases and 3 bases, there was a span of 11 bases. CDR3 in DNA: TGTGCCAGCAGTCCCGCTGAGGGCTACGAGCAGTACGTC. Amino acids: CASSPAEGYEQYV.

Ten or more counts support this clonotype. This rearrangement joins TRBV7-9 to TRBJ2-1; 15 bases agree with TRBD2. This CDR3 region has 16 residues. V trimming: 0 bases; J trimming: 7 bases; junction bases outside the gene matches: 1. Germline V gene data show CDR1 as SEHNR and CDR2 as FQNEAQ (reference sequence). The CDR3 is CASSLAGLAGGNEQFF. The CDR3 DNA reads TGTGCCAGCAGCTTAGCGGGACTAGCGGGGGGTAATGAGCAGTTCTTC.

V is TRBV11-2 and J is TRBJ2-3; D possibly corresponds to TRBD2 (6 bases). V lost 2 bases to trimming and J lost 2 bases, with 11 bases between them. CDR3 size: 15 residues. The V gene's germline CDR1 is SGHAT and CDR2 FQNNGV. In DNA, the CDR3 is TGTGCCAGCAGCTTACCCCGGGGGAACACAGATACGCAGTATTTT. Protein: CASSLPRGNTDTQYF.

This clonotype has more than one count but fewer than ten. The V and J genes are TRBV7-4 and TRBJ2-5; 8 nucleotides line up with TRBD1. V dropped 6 bases and J dropped 3; count of bases not matched to a gene: 6. The CDR3 spans 14 residues. The germline CDR1 and CDR2 sequences are SGHVT and SQSDAQ. CDR3 region: CASRHQGAKETQYF. The CDR3 region has the DNA TGTGCCAGCAGGCACCAGGGGGCTAAAGAGACCCAGTACTTC.

This rearrangement joins TRBV13 to TRBJ2-1, with 9 bases matching TRBD2. The CDR3 runs 17 residues. Germline V gives CDR1 PRHDT, CDR2 FYEKMQ (reference sequence). Losses at the gene ends were 5 bases for V and 2 bases for J; bases not matched to a gene: 10. In DNA, the CDR3 is TGTGCCAGCAGCGATGTAGCGGGGGAGACCCCCTACAATGAGCAGTTCTTC. It codes for CASSDVAGETPYNEQFF.

The V call is TRBV5-6, the J call TRBJ2-7; D is undetermined. CDR1 SGHDT and CDR2 YYEEEE come from the germline V gene. CDR3 length equals 14 residues. Trimming removed 7 bases at V and 3 bases at J, with 17 bases between. The CDR3 reads CASFELDGFYEQYF. The DNA for the CDR3 is TGTGCCAGCTTTGAACTGGACGGATTCTACGAGCAGTACTTC.

This clonotype was seen a handful of times. The rearrangement joins TRBV4-1 to TRBJ1-1; D might be TRBD1 (5 bases). CDR1 and CDR2 from the germline V gene are MGHRA and YSYEKL. CDR3 length: 15 residues. The V and J ends lost 3 bases and 2 bases respectively, with 13 bases between them. CDR3 protein: CASSQHRGINTEAFF. The CDR3 DNA reads as TGCGCCAGCAGCCAGCACCGGGGGATAAACACTGAAGCTTTCTTT.

The chain is built from TRBV2 and TRBJ1-2, with D uncertain. The ends were cut back, 10 bases at V and 4 bases at J, with 19 bases in the middle. The CDR3 extends over 14 amino acids. Germline V gene data show CDR1 as SNHLY and CDR2 as FYNNEI. The CDR3 protein is CAIPSGRMPYGYTF. The CDR3 DNA follows: TGTGCCATTCCCAGCGGCAGGATGCCCTATGGCTACACCTTC.

The rearrangement joins TRBV7-6 to TRBJ2-7, with D perhaps given as TRBD1 or TRBD2 (5 bases each). Between the trimmed V and J ends, which lost 2 bases and 6 bases, there was a span of 14 bases. CDR3 length: 14 amino acids. Germline CDR1 and CDR2: SGHVS and FNYEAQ. CDR3 in DNA: TGTGCCAGCAGCTTAAATGACGGGGCCGTCGAGCAGTACGTC. It yields the protein CASSLNDGAVEQYV.

This clonotype was found a few times. The chain recombines TRBV6-1 with TRBJ2-2; D remains unclear. Germline assignment: CDR1 MNHNS and CDR2 SASEGT. The CDR3 has 18 amino acids. Trimming took 1 base from V and 0 from J, leaving 15 bases between them. The CDR3 loop is CASSEGVARQSNTGELFF. The CDR3 nucleotides read TGTGCCAGCAGTGAAGGGGTGGCACGGCAGTCGAACACCGGGGAGCTGTTTTTT.

This clonotype was seen only a few times. V and J are TRBV6-6 and TRBJ2-1, with a possible D match to TRBD2 (5 bases). Per the germline V gene, CDR1 is MNHNY and CDR2 is SVGAGI (reference sequence). This CDR3 has 16 residues. V lost 6 bases and J lost 0, with 15 bases in between. CDR3 in amino acids: CASREVGYSSYNEQFF. The CDR3, as DNA: TGTGCCAGCAGGGAGGTGGGCTATAGCTCCTACAATGAGCAGTTCTTC.

This clonotype came up a few times. The chain joins TRBV7-9 to TRBJ2-7; 9 nucleotides match TRBD2. J gave up 0 bases and V 1 base, and 7 bases lay outside the gene matches. Germline CDR1 is SEHNR and CDR2 is FQNEAQ (reference sequence). The CDR3 contains 17 residues. CDR3 coding DNA: TGTGCCAGCAGCTTAGGTCTAGCGGGGACCTTCTCCTACGAGCAGTACGTC. Its protein is CASSLGLAGTFSYEQYV.

This chain connects TRBV24-1 to TRBJ2-2, with D possibly TRBD1 on 6 matching bases. V lost 2 bases to trimming and J lost 6 bases, with 12 bases between them. Germline V lookup: CDR1 KGHDR, CDR2 SFDVKD. CDR3 length: 15 residues. The CDR3 region has the DNA TGTGCCACCAGTGATTCACGTCAGGGGTCCGGGGAGCTGTTTTTT. Translating it yields CATSDSRQGSGELFF.

J is TRBJ1-5 and V is TRBV27, with D maybe TRBD1 (5 bases). The CDR3 sequence is 13 residues long. Per the germline V gene, CDR1 is MNHEY and CDR2 is SMNVEV (reference sequence). The ends were cut back, 5 bases at V and 7 bases at J, with 12 bases in the middle. The CDR3 DNA sequence: TGTGCCAGCAGTATCTCCAGGGTCCAGCCCCAGCATTTT. It specifies CASSISRVQPQHF.

This sequence joins TRBV27 and TRBJ1-4, with unresolved D. V lost 4 bases and J 8 bases, leaving 14 bases between the germline ends. The germline V gene encodes CDR1 MNHEY and CDR2 SMNVEV (reference sequence). The CDR3 sequence is 14 residues long. This CDR3 reads CASSSGHTREKLFF. The DNA of the CDR3 is TGTGCCAGCAGTTCGGGTCATACGAGGGAAAAACTGTTTTTT.

The chain couples TRBV10-3 to TRBJ1-1; 9 bases are shared with TRBD1. Germline CDR1 ENHRY, CDR2 SYGVKD. Trimming at V came to 2 bases and at J to 5 bases, leaving 6 bases not matched to a gene. This CDR3 contains 15 residues. CDR3 sequence: CAISETNDRGTEAFF. CDR3 nucleotides: TGTGCCATCAGTGAGACAAACGACAGGGGGACTGAAGCTTTCTTT.

The rearrangement uses TRBV6-1 and TRBJ1-2, with a possible D match to TRBD1 (6 bases). Trimming took off 3 bases at V and 4 bases at J, with 9 bases between the two ends. This CDR3 has 13 amino acids. Germline lookup yields CDR1 MNHNS and CDR2 SASEGT. In DNA form, the CDR3 reads TGTGCCAGCAGTGATAACAGGGTCTATGGCTACACCTTC. It is translated as CASSDNRVYGYTF.

This sequence joins TRBV12-3 or TRBV12-4 and TRBJ1-5; D possibly corresponds to TRBD1 (5 bases). The V gene lost 1 base and the J gene lost 4 bases, with 14 bases spanning the gap. The CDR3 totals 16 residues. The CDR3 protein is CASSLGGVSGNQPQHF. Here the CDR3 DNA reads TGTGCCAGCAGTTTAGGAGGGGTATCGGGTAATCAGCCCCAGCATTTT.

This chain joins TRBV6-5 and TRBJ1-6; 12 nucleotides align to TRBD1. The V gene end was trimmed by 7 bases and the J gene end by 8 bases; junction bases not matched to a gene: 3. In germline, CDR1 is MNHEY, CDR2 SVGAGI. CDR3 size: 14 residues. DNA of the CDR3: TGTGCCAGCACTGGGACAGGGGGCTATTCACCCCTCCACTTT. Its protein is CASTGTGGYSPLHF.

The chain combines TRBV6-1 with TRBJ2-7; 13 positions match TRBD2. V shed 5 bases and J 3 bases; nucleotides not matched to a gene: 4. Per the germline V gene, CDR1 is MNHNS and CDR2 is SASEGT. The CDR3 sequence is 15 residues long. CDR3 region: CASSTGLAGYYEQYF. The CDR3 region has the DNA TGTGCCAGCAGTACGGGACTAGCGGGGTACTACGAGCAGTACTTC.

The chain links TRBV7-6 to TRBJ2-2; D may be TRBD2 (5 bases). The CDR3 extends over 19 amino acids. Germline loops: CDR1 SGHVS, CDR2 FNYEAQ. Trimming shortened V by 5 bases and J by 1 base, and 23 bases separated the two germline ends. The CDR3 coding sequence is TGTGCCAGCAGCCCGTTTACCCGTGGAGGTCCGTTGAACACCGGGGAGCTGTTTTTT. Amino acid sequence: CASSPFTRGGPLNTGELFF.

This chain links TRBV19 with TRBJ2-6, with 8 bases identical to TRBD1. The CDR3 extends over 16 amino acids. With V trimmed by 5 bases and J by 2 bases, 5 bases remained unmatched. Germline V CDR1 and CDR2: LNHDA, SQIVND (reference sequence). The CDR3 DNA reads TGTGCCAGTAGTCCCCAGGGGGCGCCTGGGGCCAACGTCCTGACTTTC. It is translated as CASSPQGAPGANVLTF.

The chain uses TRBV15 and TRBJ1-6; TRBD1 might be the D (6 bases). The V end lost 4 bases, the J end lost 0 bases, and 10 bases lay between the germline ends. The CDR3 covers 16 residues. Germline CDR1 LNHNV, CDR2 YYDKDF (reference sequence). The CDR3 DNA reads TGTGCCACCAGCACAAACAGGGCCTCCTATAATTCACCCCTCCACTTT. Translation gives CATSTNRASYNSPLHF.